This T cell receptor beta chain was retrieved from a study of T-cell reconstitution after alpha-beta-depleted transplantation in children. Findings and limits, study-wide: Reportedly, roughly two months post-transplant, alpha-beta T cells arose from several hundred expanded graft clones. Surviving recipient T cells and intrathymic progenitors accounted for some patients' high TCRbeta diversity at day 60.

Ten or more counts support this clonotype. The antigen remains undetermined. The CDR3 is made up of 15 amino acids. V was shortened by 4 bases and J by 0 bases, with 12 bases between the two germline ends. CDR1 is SGHDT, CDR2 YYEEEE, per germline. A TCRbeta library incorporating unique molecular identifiers was prepared. A single record per CDR3 protein comes from TCRdb applying MiXCR to the PCR reads. Of hundreds of thousands of distinct CDR3 sequences in the sample, 6.5% to 9% were seen once. The sequence came from a male patient younger than 18 who had a stem cell transplant for acute lymphoblastic leukemia, so the T cells may come from the graft donor. Material: PBMCs, mostly from graft donor cells, obtained 180 days after TCRalphabeta/CD19-depleted stem cell transplant. The J gene is TRBJ2-3, the V gene TRBV5-6; D is possibly TRBD1 (6 bases). The CDR3 loop reads CASSPDRFSTDTQYF. CDR3 coding DNA: TGTGCCAGCAGCCCTGACAGGTTCAGCACAGATACGCAGTATTTT.